This TCR beta chain was retrieved from a study of graft-versus-host responses after intestinal transplantation. Study-wide context: Anti-thymocyte globulin induction, then tacrolimus and steroids for about 3 years, went to all recipients. Study-level points and caveats: Recipient marrow showed GvH clones, some seen first in ileum or blood.

Clones were read by immunoSEQ multiplex PCR, and TCRdb kept only the in-frame ones, dropping some. The sample carries over 100,000 clones, 85% to 95% recorded once. With 3 bases removed from V and 4 bases from J, the gap between germline ends came to 9 bases. CDR1 is MDHEN and CDR2 is SYDVKM in the germline V gene. The CDR3 runs to 13 residues. With respect to this clone: What it recognizes is unknown.

The material was unstimulated CD8+ T cells sorted from spleen or lymph node cells, obtained before intestinal transplant. The TCR sequence derives from a human donor who received an intestinal transplant. The chain uses TRBV28 and TRBJ1-2, with D unresolved. CDR3 DNA: TGTGCCAGCAGTTTCGCCAGGACCTATGGCTACACCTTC. This encodes CASSFARTYGYTF.